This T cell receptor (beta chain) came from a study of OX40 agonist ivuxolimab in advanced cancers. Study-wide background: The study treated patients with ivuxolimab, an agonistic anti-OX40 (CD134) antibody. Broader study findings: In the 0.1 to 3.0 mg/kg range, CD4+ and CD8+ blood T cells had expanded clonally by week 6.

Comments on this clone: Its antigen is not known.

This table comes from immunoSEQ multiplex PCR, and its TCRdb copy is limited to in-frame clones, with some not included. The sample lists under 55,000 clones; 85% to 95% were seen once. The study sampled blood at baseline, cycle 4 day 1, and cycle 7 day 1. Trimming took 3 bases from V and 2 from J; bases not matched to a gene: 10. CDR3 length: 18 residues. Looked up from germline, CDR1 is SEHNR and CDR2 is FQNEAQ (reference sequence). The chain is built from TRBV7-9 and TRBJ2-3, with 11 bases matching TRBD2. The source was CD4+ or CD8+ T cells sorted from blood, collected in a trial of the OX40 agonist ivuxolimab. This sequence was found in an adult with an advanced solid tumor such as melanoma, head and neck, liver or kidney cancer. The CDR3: CASSLATLAGGPTDTQYF. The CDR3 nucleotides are TGTGCCAGCAGCTTGGCGACCCTAGCGGGAGGCCCCACAGATACGCAGTATTTT.